This T cell receptor (beta chain) was retrieved from a study of T cells in Graves' hyperthyroidism and ophthalmopathy (dated by TCRdb to the late 2010s). In terms of the full investigation: Peripheral blood samples were taken at the time of initial diagnosis, prior to any treatment. An independent validation cohort of 18 to 20 hyperthyroidism patients and 17 patients who later progressed to ophthalmopathy tested prospective prediction of ophthalmopathy. To identify distinguishing TCR V-J signatures, a discovery cohort of 95 to 100 patients was used, comprising approximately 40 with Graves' ophthalmopathy and roughly 60 with stable Graves' hyperthyroidism. The 90 to 100 discovery patients were randomly divided into training and test sets at a 7:3 ratio. Once sampling was done, hyperthyroidism patients were given methimazole at a starting dose of 30 mg daily, whereas ophthalmopathy patients were given high-dose intravenous methylprednisolone. Thyroid tissue and blood T-cell repertoires from over 5 Graves' hyperthyroidism patients were also compared in the study. The paper reports TCR Vbeta CDR3 sequencing of approximately 140 peripheral blood samples: some 41 ophthalmopathy, fewer than 80 hyperthyroidism and some 17 progressor patients. Broader findings and caveats from the paper: No statistical method was used to set the sample size in advance, and investigators knew the group allocation. In validation, the model predicted progression to ophthalmopathy with 60% to 71% sensitivity and approximately 74% specificity, a median of around 6.6 months before onset. Blood samples also contained most of the expanded thyroid clonotypes (frequency above 0.001), which suggests that blood repertoires may reflect thyroid immune responses. In cross-validation, a model built on a 13 V-J signature told ophthalmopathy apart from stable hyperthyroidism with about 90% sensitivity and approximately 84% specificity, and in testing the same model reached 80%/75%.

Stable Graves' hyperthyroidism was defined as no progression to ophthalmopathy during 18 months of follow-up. The hyperthyroidism patients were between 18 and 65 years old and newly diagnosed, with a disease duration of less than 2 months. Any patient with an uncontrolled infection, another autoimmune disease, pregnancy or lactation was excluded. Diagnoses were based on clinical symptoms, serum thyroxine and TRAb, thyroid ultrasound and orbital computed tomography. Ficoll-Paque density gradient centrifugation was used to isolate PBMCs from around 10 ml of fresh peripheral blood. Total RNA was extracted with Trizol reagent, and quality was checked on an Agilent 2100 Bioanalyzer. This clonotype occurred many times. It lacks a known antigen. Nothing much larger sits one base from this clone, and base qualities are not available. The TCR beta CDR3 regions were amplified from the RNA transcripts. A first-round RT-PCR of the TCR CDR3 used the HTBI primer set with the Qiagen OneStep RT-PCR kit. A second multiplex PCR round built the libraries, followed by size selection and purification. The libraries were sequenced on an Illumina HiSeq2000 using paired-end 100 bp reads. In the original analysis: SOAPnuke was used to process the raw data, removing reads that contained adapters or uncalled bases, had a mean Phred below 15, or lacked an exact match to the constant primer or identifier. High-quality paired reads were merged using COPE v1.2.5, and each unique nucleotide sequence was defined as a clonotype. MiTCR v1.1 was used to align clonotypes to the IMGT TRBV, TRBD and TRBJ reference segments. The analysis included only V-J combinations with a frequency above 0.0001, which together covered about 99% of the repertoires. A TCS score was defined as the ratio between F50 (clonal expansion) and ExV (chaos), using BLOSUM62-based TCRdist between CDR3 peptides within each V-J. Welch's t-statistics and random forest reduced roughly 530 V-J features to roughly 13, which were used in a naive Bayes classifier (R e1071). The raw public data were reprocessed by TCRdb itself: fastp quality trimming at Q25, MiXCR clonotype calling, in-frame beta chains only. CDR3 protein sequences are deduplicated, and each keeps its most common genes and DNA. The V and J calls and clone size come from TCRdb's table, not from the authors' own analysis. The sample table contains approximately 400,000 distinct CDR3 sequences; only one count was recorded for approximately 15% of them. The top ten clones comprise 8% to 13% of the sample.

Taken from the germline V gene (reference sequence), the CDR1 and CDR2 loops are MNHEY and SMNVEV. The CDR3 starts with the cysteine, ends with the phenylalanine, and has 16 residues. The kept DNA is CDR3 alone, 48 bases in frame from the first base. The germline V and J ends show losses of 3 bases and 5 bases respectively, and no gene match explains 6 bases of the junction. The sequence came from a woman aged 60-75 years with Graves' hyperthyroidism. Recombination linked TRBV27 to TRBJ2-1, with 11 bases aligning to TRBD2. The sequencing sample was made of blood. The DNA sequence is as follows: TGTGCCAGCAGTTTTCCCGGGACTAGCGGCCACAATGAGCAGTTCTTC. This codes for CASSFPGTSGHNEQFF.